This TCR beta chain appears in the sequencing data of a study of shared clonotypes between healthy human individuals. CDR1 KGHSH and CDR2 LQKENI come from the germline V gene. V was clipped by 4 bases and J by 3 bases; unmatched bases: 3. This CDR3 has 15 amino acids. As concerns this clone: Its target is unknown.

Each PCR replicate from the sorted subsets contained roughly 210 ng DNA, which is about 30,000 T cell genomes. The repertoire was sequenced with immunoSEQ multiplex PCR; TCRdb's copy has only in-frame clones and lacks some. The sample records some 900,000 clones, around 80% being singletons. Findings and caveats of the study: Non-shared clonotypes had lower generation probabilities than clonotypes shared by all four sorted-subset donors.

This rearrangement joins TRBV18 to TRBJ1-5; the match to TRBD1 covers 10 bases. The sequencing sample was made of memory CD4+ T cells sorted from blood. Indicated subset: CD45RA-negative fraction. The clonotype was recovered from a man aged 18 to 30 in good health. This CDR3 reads CASSLGTGVNQPQHF. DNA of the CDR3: TGTGCCAGCTCACTCGGGACAGGGGTCAATCAGCCCCAGCATTTT.